This paragraph covers one TCR beta chain sequence. What it binds is not known. Sequencing libraries of naive CD8 cells derived from roughly 20,000 to 1,000,000 sorted cells with 10%, 30% or 50% RNA. The CDR3 runs 15 residues. The V gene's germline CDR1 is MRHNA and CDR2 SNTAGT. Between the trimmed V and J ends, which lost 3 bases and 3 bases, there was a span of 12 bases. The sample belongs to a study of molecular identifiers for immune sequencing clone quantification. TCRdb re-called the PCR reads with MiXCR, one entry per CDR3 protein. The sample lists hundreds of thousands of distinct CDR3 sequences, over 25% occurring once. Overall study results and limits: Detecting spiked Jurkat TCR RNA from one cell among about a million naive cells was reportedly possible.

Sequencing input: naive CD8+ T cells from blood, with Jurkat cell RNA spiked in. Subset noted: FACS-sorted CD8+CD4-CCR7+CD45RA+ naive T cells. The V call is TRBV6-4, the J call TRBJ1-5; a weak D match, TRBD1 (6 bases). This TCR derives from a human donor in good health. Some libraries in this study had Jurkat cell RNA spiked in. The CDR3 DNA sequence: TGTGCCAGCAGTGAGCATCAGGGGCCCAATCAGCCCCAGCATTTT. Protein sequence: CASSEHQGPNQPQHF.